This T cell receptor (beta chain) was documented in a study of blood T cells in healthy people across ages. The table lists this clonotype with a few counts. As yet, its antigen is unknown. Primed by a sample-barcoded 5' primer and a J-beta primer mix, a second PCR proceeded for about 7 to 11 cycles. Each of the cDNA molecules was tagged by a template-switch adaptor with 12 random nucleotides. TCRdb passed the 5' RACE reads through MiXCR, listing each CDR3 protein once. Of approximately 730,000 distinct CDR3 sequences listed, approximately 55% are singletons. The study recruited healthy Caucasian donors from Russia who were aged about 6 to 100. Study-level findings and limits: Unsorted PBMCs blocked a conclusive comparison of naive and antigen-experienced cells. The percentage of naive T cells correlated strongly with TCR beta diversity.

CDR3 length: 12 residues. V lost 4 bases, J lost 4 bases, and 10 bases lay in between. Per germline, CDR1 SQVTM and CDR2 ANQGSEA. This TCR derives from a man aged 80 or over in good health. Source material: blood. The chain combines TRBV29-1 with TRBJ2-5, with a possible D match to TRBD2 (6 bases). Written as DNA, the CDR3 is TGCAGCGTTGTTGGCGGGGCAGAGACCCAGTACTTC. Protein sequence: CSVVGGAETQYF.